The 17 T cell receptor beta chains reported below all come from one sample, sequenced in a study of blood T cell repertoires in COVID-19. Clones were read by immunoSEQ multiplex PCR, and TCRdb kept only the in-frame ones, dropping some. The sample comprises 100,000 to 120,000 clones, 81% of which are singletons, and over 35% rests with the top ten. The specimen was peripheral blood. The receptors derive from a man aged 80 or over with acute or convalescent COVID-19.

The CDR3 is CASREDRPNEQFF. CDR3 DNA: TGCGCCAGCAGGGAGGATCGTCCCAATGAGCAGTTCTTC. V and J are TRBV5-1 and TRBJ2-1; weak D call: TRBD2 (5 bases). The CDR3 has 13 amino acids. Germline V gene lookup returns CDR1 SGHRS and CDR2 YFSETQ. Trimming pared 5 bases from V and 6 bases from J, leaving 12 bases between.

This chain uses TRBV15 with TRBJ1-5; 7 nucleotides agree with TRBD1. The CDR3 has 15 amino acids. Germline lookup yields CDR1 LNHNV and CDR2 YYDKDF (reference sequence). The trim removed 3 bases at V and 4 bases at J, leaving 6 bases unmatched. The CDR3, as DNA: TGTGCCACCAGCAGGGGGCCACAGGGGAATCAGCCCCAGCATTTT. It translates to CATSRGPQGNQPQHF.

The V gene is TRBV2, the J gene TRBJ1-6; a possible D gene is TRBD1 (5 bases). V was cut by 8 bases and J by 9 bases, with 20 bases left in between. Germline V gene sequence: CDR1 SNHLY, CDR2 FYNNEI. There are 15 residues in the CDR3. The CDR3 coding sequence is TGTGCCAGCCGGGAAGGGGAGGGGAGGATTTCACCCCTCCACTTT. Encoded protein: CASREGEGRISPLHF.

Regarding this clone: Other DNA sequences in this specimen translate into the identical CDR3. The chain combines TRBV5-1 with TRBJ2-3; a weak D match, TRBD1 (5 bases). The V end was cut by 0 bases, the J end by 0 bases, with 5 bases between. CDR3 length: 14 residues. CDR1 is SGHRS and CDR2 is YFSETQ in the germline V gene. For the CDR3, the DNA is TGCGCCAGCAGCTTGGGACAGAGCACAGATACGCAGTATTTT. Encoded protein: CASSLGQSTDTQYF.

The chain recombines TRBV2 with TRBJ2-3; tentatively, D is TRBD2 (6 bases). Germline V lookup: CDR1 SNHLY, CDR2 FYNNEI. Trimming pared 5 bases from V and 6 bases from J, leaving 15 bases between. This CDR3 spans 14 amino acids. The CDR3 here is CASSYSGGGDTQYF. Here the CDR3 DNA reads TGTGCCAGCAGTTATAGCGGTGGGGGGGATACGCAGTATTTT.

The chain is built from TRBV27 and TRBJ2-6; D unresolved. Trimming stripped 6 bases from V and 0 bases from J, with 15 bases between. The CDR3 length is 17 residues. The germline V gene encodes CDR1 MNHEY and CDR2 SMNVEV (reference sequence). The CDR3 DNA sequence: TGTGCCAGCAGCCCCTGGGCCGCGAGCTCTGGGGCCAACGTCCTGACTTTC. Translation: CASSPWAASSGANVLTF.

V is TRBV15 and J is TRBJ1-2; no firm D call. V was trimmed by 0 bases and J by 3 bases, leaving 11 bases between them. The germline gives CDR1 LNHNV, CDR2 YYDKDF (reference sequence). The CDR3 length is 15 residues. The DNA for the CDR3 is TGTGCCACCAGCAGAGATAGTCGGGGTGACTATGGCTACACCTTC. This codes for CATSRDSRGDYGYTF.

The chain uses TRBV6-4 and TRBJ2-6, with D uncertain. V lost 5 bases to trimming and J lost 4 bases, with 9 bases between them. In germline, CDR1 is MRHNA, CDR2 SNTAGT. The CDR3 runs to 14 residues. For the CDR3, the DNA is TGTGCCAGCAGTCAAGAGAGGGGGGCCAACGTCCTGACTTTC. Residues: CASSQERGANVLTF.

This chain links TRBV24-1 with TRBJ1-5, with D possibly being TRBD1 (6 bases). CDR3 length: 14 residues. The germline CDR1 and CDR2 sequences are KGHDR and SFDVKD. Trimming removed 4 bases at V and 4 bases at J, with 10 bases between. CDR3 nucleotides: TGTGCCACCAGTGACCCGGGACAAAATCAGCCCCAGCATTTT. This gives the protein CATSDPGQNQPQHF.

The rearrangement links TRBV5-1 to TRBJ2-5, with D perhaps matching TRBD1 (6 bases). From germline, CDR1 is SGHRS and CDR2 YFSETQ. Trimming removed 0 bases from V and 5 bases from J, with 11 bases in between. The CDR3 covers 14 residues. The CDR3 DNA sequence: TGCGCCAGCAGCTTGGAACAGGGCGGGGAGACCCAGTACTTC. This sequence encodes CASSLEQGGETQYF.

This clone showed up many times. The chain has TRBV7-2 and TRBJ1-5, with 8 bases identical to TRBD1. Losses at the gene ends were 5 bases for V and 7 bases for J; bases not matched to a gene: 7. The CDR3 covers 14 residues. In germline, CDR1 is SGHTA, CDR2 FQGNSA. The chain's CDR3 is CASSPTGVGQPQHF. CDR3 nucleotide sequence: TGTGCCAGCAGCCCGACAGGGGTTGGACAGCCCCAGCATTTT.

The chain links TRBV6-6 to TRBJ2-5, with D perhaps TRBD2 (5 bases). V shed 5 bases and J shed 10 bases, with 11 bases lying between them. The germline CDR1 and CDR2 sequences are MNHNY and SVGAGI (reference sequence). The CDR3 contains 11 residues. The CDR3 loop is CASSPSRDQYF. In DNA, the CDR3 is TGTGCCAGCAGTCCCTCCCGGGACCAGTACTTC.

This clone was observed a few times. The CDR3 sequence: CASSQDQDFGYTF. The CDR3 nucleotides read TGCGCCAGCAGCCAAGATCAGGATTTTGGCTACACCTTC. V and J are TRBV4-3 and TRBJ1-2, with D hard to call. Trimming shortened V by 0 bases and J by 7 bases, and 9 bases separated the two germline ends. The CDR3 extends over 13 amino acids. Germline V gives CDR1 LGHNA, CDR2 YSLEER.

The chain employs TRBV11-1 and TRBJ2-5; 10 bases fit TRBD1. J lost 2 bases, V lost 5 bases, and 5 bases had no gene match. The germline gives CDR1 SGHAT, CDR2 FQDESV (reference sequence). This CDR3 has 15 residues. CDR3: CASSTDRGLQETQYF. In DNA form, the CDR3 reads TGTGCCAGCAGCACCGACAGGGGGCTTCAAGAGACCCAGTACTTC.

The count of this clone is one. V gene TRBV28 combines with J gene TRBJ1-4, with TRBD1 as a possible D gene (6 bases). The CDR3 spans 15 residues. Trimming removed 4 bases at V and 8 bases at J, with 17 bases between. Germline V gene sequence: CDR1 MDHEN, CDR2 SYDVKM. CDR3: CASSSPGYREEKLFF. The CDR3 region has the DNA TGTGCCAGCAGTTCACCGGGATACAGGGAGGAAAAACTGTTTTTT.

This clone was detected many times. This chain connects TRBV5-1 to TRBJ2-7, with D maybe TRBD2 (5 bases). V gave up 5 bases and J gave up 5 bases, with 14 bases separating them. Germline CDR1 reads SGHRS; CDR2 reads YFSETQ. This CDR3 comprises 13 residues. CDR3 residues: CASRISGSHEQYF. CDR3 nucleotides: TGCGCCAGCAGGATCTCGGGGAGCCACGAGCAGTACTTC.

The chain links TRBV7-2 to TRBJ2-7; tentatively, D is TRBD2 (6 bases). This CDR3 comprises 14 residues. The germline V gene encodes CDR1 SGHTA and CDR2 FQGNSA. The V end lost 6 bases, the J end lost 0 bases, and 12 bases lay between the germline ends. The CDR3 here is CASRTGGSSYEQYF. The CDR3 DNA reads as TGTGCCAGCAGGACCGGGGGAAGCTCCTACGAGCAGTACTTC. The full variable domain, in which reference TRBV7-2 and TRBJ2-7 provide the parts outside the CDR3, is GAGVSQSPSNKVTEKGKDVELRCDPISGHTALYWYRQSLGQGLEFLIYFQGNSAPDKSGLPSDRFSAERTGGSVSTLTIQRTQQEDSAVYLCASRTGGSSYEQYFGPGTRLTVT.